The clone carrying this T cell receptor (beta chain) was seen a single time. This entry belongs to a study of blood T cell repertoires in COVID-19. Background on the study: The United States, Italy and Spain were the sources of the acute and convalescent COVID-19 samples.

Looked up from germline, CDR1 is SGHRS and CDR2 is YFSETQ. V shed 1 base, J shed 5 bases, and the junction held 10 bases outside the gene matches. This CDR3 has 16 residues. The assay was immunoSEQ multiplex PCR, and TCRdb's table has in-frame clones only and misses some. The sample lists roughly 270,000 clones; 80% to 85% were seen once. The receptor comes from a man in his forties who had been exposed to COVID-19. The sample comprised PBMCs or T cells enriched from blood (not recorded which). The rearrangement links TRBV5-1 to TRBJ2-5, with 8 positions matching TRBD2. The CDR3 DNA sequence: TGCGCCAGCAGCTTGTGGGCGGGAGGAGGCCGGGAGACCCAGTACTTC. It is translated as CASSLWAGGGRETQYF. Filled out from reference TRBV5-1 and TRBJ2-5, the complete variable domain reads KAGVTQTPRYLIKTRGQQVTLSCSPISGHRSVSWYQQTPGQGLQFLFEYFSETQRNKGNFPGRFSGRQFSNSRSEMNVSTLELGDSALYLCASSLWAGGGRETQYFGPGTRLLVL.